These 2 T cell receptor beta chains came from one sample sequenced in a study of OX40 agonist ivuxolimab in advanced cancers. Sequenced by immunoSEQ multiplex PCR; TCRdb stores in-frame clones only, minus some. The sample records about 52,000 clones, about 93% being singletons. The sequences come from CD4+ or CD8+ T cells sorted from blood, collected in a trial of the OX40 agonist ivuxolimab. These receptor sequences come from an adult with an advanced solid tumor such as melanoma, head and neck, liver or kidney cancer.

This clone is a singleton in its sample. Additional DNA sequences in this sample encode the identical CDR3. The chain couples TRBV19 to TRBJ2-7; TRBD1 agrees at 7 bases. The V gene's germline CDR1 is LNHDA and CDR2 SQIVND (reference sequence). Trimming took 5 bases from V and 3 from J; bases not matched to a gene: 1. This CDR3 spans 12 amino acids. CDR3 coding DNA: TGTGCCAGTAGTCGGACAGGCTACGAGCAGTACTTC. This encodes CASSRTGYEQYF. The variable domain in full, with the rest retrieved from reference TRBV19 and TRBJ2-7, is DGGITQSPKYLFRKEGQNVTLSCEQNLNHDAMYWYRQDPGQGLRLIYYSQIVNDFQKGDIAEGYSVSREKKESFPLTVTSAQKNPTAFYLCASSRTGYEQYFGPGTRLTVT.

This sequence joins TRBV9 and TRBJ2-5, with a weak D call TRBD2 (6 bases). V gave up 6 bases and J gave up 0 bases, with 18 bases separating them. This CDR3 region has 16 residues. Germline V gene data show CDR1 as SGDLS and CDR2 as YYNGEE. This CDR3 is CASMPGFGGNQETQYF. Here the CDR3 DNA reads TGTGCCAGCATGCCTGGCTTCGGCGGGAACCAAGAGACCCAGTACTTC.